This T cell receptor beta chain appears in the sequencing data of a study of response to subunit inactivated influenza vaccine. Study results and limitations: The authors put forward the suggestion that each seasonal influenza vaccination may bring in only a limited number of new T cells.

TCRdb reprocessed the RT-PCR reads with MiXCR, giving one entry per CDR3 protein. The top ten hold approximately 10% of the sample, which has 750,000 to 850,000 distinct CDR3 sequences, about a fifth seen once. Remarks on this clonotype: Antigen specificity is unknown.

CDR3 length: 12 residues. The V gene's germline CDR1 is MNHEY and CDR2 SVGEGT. The V end was cut by 10 bases, the J end by 3 bases, with 12 bases between. The source is a man aged 45 to 65 who received an inactivated influenza vaccine. This chain joins TRBV6-2 or TRBV6-3 and TRBJ1-1; no reliable D call. Material: PBMCs from blood, obtained less than 6 days after vaccination. The CDR3 sequence is CATGRSDTEAFF. Written as DNA, the CDR3 is TGTGCCACAGGTCGTTCGGACACTGAAGCTTTCTTT.